The present TCR beta chain was sequenced within a study of CD8 T cells in Susac syndrome. General study results and limits: The study acknowledged a relatively small number of individuals in its TCR sequencing and HLA analysis.

For this clonotype: Its antigen remains unidentified.

CD8+ and CD4+ T cells taken from blood had their TCR beta sequenced. The multiple sclerosis control group comprised treatment-naive patients with stable or active relapsing-remitting disease. When the RNA was reverse transcribed, random hexamers were used with an input of about 0.5 to 1 ug. TCRdb called the immunoSEQ multiplex PCR reads again in MiXCR, with one record for every CDR3 protein. The data show 75,000 to 95,000 distinct CDR3 sequences, about 91% seen once. V lost 0 bases to trimming and J lost 2 bases, with 11 bases between them. This CDR3 has 15 amino acids. In germline, CDR1 is MGHRA, CDR2 YSYEKL.

This TCR was sampled from a human donor with multiple sclerosis. The sequencing sample was made of CD8+ T cells from PBMCs. The chain combines TRBV4-1 with TRBJ2-7; D might be TRBD2 (6 bases). CDR3 in amino acids: CASSQDDSGPYEQYF. DNA for the CDR3: TGCGCCAGCAGCCAAGATGATAGCGGCCCCTACGAGCAGTACTTC.